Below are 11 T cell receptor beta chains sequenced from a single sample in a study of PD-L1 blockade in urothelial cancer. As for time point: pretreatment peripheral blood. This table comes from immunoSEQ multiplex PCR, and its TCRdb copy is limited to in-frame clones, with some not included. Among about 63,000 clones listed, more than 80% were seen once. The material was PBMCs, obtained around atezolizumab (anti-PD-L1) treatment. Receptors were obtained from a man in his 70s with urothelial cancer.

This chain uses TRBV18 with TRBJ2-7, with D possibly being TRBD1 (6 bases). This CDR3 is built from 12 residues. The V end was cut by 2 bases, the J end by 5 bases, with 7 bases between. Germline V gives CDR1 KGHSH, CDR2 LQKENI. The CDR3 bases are TGTGCCAGCTCACCAGGGGGCCACGAGCAGTACTTC. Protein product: CASSPGGHEQYF.

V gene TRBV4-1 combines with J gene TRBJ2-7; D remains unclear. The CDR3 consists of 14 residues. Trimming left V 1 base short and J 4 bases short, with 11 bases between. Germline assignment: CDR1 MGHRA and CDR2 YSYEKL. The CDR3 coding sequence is TGCGCCAGCAGCCAAGCGCCCCTAGGATACGAGCAGTACTTC. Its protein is CASSQAPLGYEQYF.

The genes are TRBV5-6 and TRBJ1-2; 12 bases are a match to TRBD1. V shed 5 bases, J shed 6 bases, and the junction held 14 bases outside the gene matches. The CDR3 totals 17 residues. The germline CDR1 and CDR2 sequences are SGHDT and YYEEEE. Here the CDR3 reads CASSSRDRGLSADGYTF. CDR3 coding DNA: TGTGCCAGCAGTTCCCGGGACAGGGGGCTTTCGGCCGATGGCTACACCTTC.

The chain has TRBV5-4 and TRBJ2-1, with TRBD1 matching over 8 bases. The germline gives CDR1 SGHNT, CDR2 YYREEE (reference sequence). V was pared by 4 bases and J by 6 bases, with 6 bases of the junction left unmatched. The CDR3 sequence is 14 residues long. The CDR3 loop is CASSRQDRVNEQFF. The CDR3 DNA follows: TGTGCCAGCAGCAGGCAGGACAGGGTCAATGAGCAGTTCTTC. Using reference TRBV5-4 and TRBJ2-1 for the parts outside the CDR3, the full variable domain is ETGVTQSPTHLIKTRGQQVTLRCSSQSGHNTVSWYQQALGQGPQFIFQYYREEENGRGNFPPRFSGLQFPNYSSELNVNALELDDSALYLCASSRQDRVNEQFFGPGTRLTVL.

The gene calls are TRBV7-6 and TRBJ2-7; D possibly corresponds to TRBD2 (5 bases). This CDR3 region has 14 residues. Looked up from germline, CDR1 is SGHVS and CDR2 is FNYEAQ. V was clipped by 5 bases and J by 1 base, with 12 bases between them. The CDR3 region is CASSDRTESYEQYF. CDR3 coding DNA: TGTGCCAGCAGCGATAGGACTGAGTCCTACGAGCAGTACTTC. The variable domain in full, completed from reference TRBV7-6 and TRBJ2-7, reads GAGVSQSPRYKVTKRGQDVALRCDPISGHVSLYWYRQALGQGPEFLTYFNYEAQQDKSGLPNDRFSAERPEGSISTLTIQRTEQRDSAMYRCASSDRTESYEQYFGPGTRLTVT.

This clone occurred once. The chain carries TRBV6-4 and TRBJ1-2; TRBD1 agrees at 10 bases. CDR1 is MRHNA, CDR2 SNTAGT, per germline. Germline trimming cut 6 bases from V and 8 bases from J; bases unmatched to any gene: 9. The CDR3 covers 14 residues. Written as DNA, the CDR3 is TGTGCCAGCAGGGGACAGGGGCCCCTCGAAGGCTACACCTTC. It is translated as CASRGQGPLEGYTF.

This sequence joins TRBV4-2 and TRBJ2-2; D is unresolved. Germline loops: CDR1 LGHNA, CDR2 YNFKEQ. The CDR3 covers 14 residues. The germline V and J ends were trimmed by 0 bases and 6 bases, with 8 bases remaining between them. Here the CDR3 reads CASSQDEVPGELFF. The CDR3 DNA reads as TGTGCCAGCAGCCAAGATGAGGTACCCGGGGAGCTGTTTTTT.

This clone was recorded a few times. The CDR3 here is CASSQALTGEAGEQYF. CDR3 nucleotides: TGCGCCAGCAGCCAAGCCCTGACAGGGGAGGCCGGCGAGCAGTACTTC. The chain combines TRBV4-1 with TRBJ2-7; 8 bases are shared with TRBD1. Per germline, CDR1 MGHRA and CDR2 YSYEKL. CDR3 size: 16 residues. Trimming cost V 1 base and J 6 bases; bases outside gene matches: 11.

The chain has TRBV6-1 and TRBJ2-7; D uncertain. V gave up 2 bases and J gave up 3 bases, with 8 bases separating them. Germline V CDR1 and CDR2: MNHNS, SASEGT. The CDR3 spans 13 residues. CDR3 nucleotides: TGTGCCAGCAGTGAACGAGAGGTCTACGAGCAGTACTTC. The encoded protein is CASSEREVYEQYF.

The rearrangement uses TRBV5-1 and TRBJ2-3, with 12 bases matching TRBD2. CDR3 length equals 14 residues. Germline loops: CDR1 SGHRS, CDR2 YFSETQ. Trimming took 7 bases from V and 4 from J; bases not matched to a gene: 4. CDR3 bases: TGCGCCAGCCAAGCTAGCGGGGGGGCAGATACGCAGTATTTT. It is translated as CASQASGGADTQYF.

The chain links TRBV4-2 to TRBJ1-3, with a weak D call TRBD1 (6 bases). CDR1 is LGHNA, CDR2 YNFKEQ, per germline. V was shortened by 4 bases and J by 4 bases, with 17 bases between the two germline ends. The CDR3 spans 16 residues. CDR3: CASSPTDSPEGNTIYF. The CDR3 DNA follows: TGTGCCAGCAGCCCAACGGACAGCCCGGAGGGAAACACCATATATTTT.